The clone carrying this T cell receptor (beta chain) was seen at least ten times. Its matching antigen is unknown. Breast cancer patients provided tissue from their axillary draining lymph nodes. The sample comes from a study of breast tumors, draining lymph nodes, adjacent tissues. Broader study findings: Tumor and nontumor repertoires were significantly more similar in luminal-like than in basal-like breast cancer.

From the multiplex PCR reads, TCRdb called clonotypes with MiXCR, one entry per CDR3 protein. The sample has fewer than 200,000 distinct CDR3 sequences, 30% to 35% seen once. Sequenced input: axillary lymph node tissue. The sequence came from a female donor with breast cancer. Some clones in this sample may be carry-over from other donors' samples.

The CDR3 protein is CAIQSNNEQFF. The CDR3 nucleotides are TGTGCCATCCAGTCAAACAATGAGCAGTTCTTC. J is TRBJ2-1 and V is TRBV10-3; no clear D gene. V gave up 8 bases and J gave up 5 bases, with 7 bases separating them. The CDR3 is 11 residues long. Germline V gene sequence: CDR1 ENHRY, CDR2 SYGVKD.